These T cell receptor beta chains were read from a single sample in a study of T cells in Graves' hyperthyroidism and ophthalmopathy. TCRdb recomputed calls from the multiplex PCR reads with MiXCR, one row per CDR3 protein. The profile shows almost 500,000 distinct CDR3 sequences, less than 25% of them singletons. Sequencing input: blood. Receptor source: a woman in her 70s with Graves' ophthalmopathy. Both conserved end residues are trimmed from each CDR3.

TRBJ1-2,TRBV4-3,ASSQGPLQEYGYT
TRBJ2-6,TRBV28,ASSSSRLAGGSGANVLT
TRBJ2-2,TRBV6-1,ASSYPPGPQSGELF
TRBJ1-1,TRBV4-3,ASSQTGRTF
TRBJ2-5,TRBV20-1,SARGASGSEETQY
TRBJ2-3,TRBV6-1,ASISNTDTQY
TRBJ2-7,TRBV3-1,ASSQDPGRLAGVDYEQY
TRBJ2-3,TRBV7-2,ASSARLGGRDTQY
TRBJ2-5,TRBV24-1,ATSRGATRKETQY
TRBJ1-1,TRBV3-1,ASKGDTEAF
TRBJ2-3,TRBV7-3,ASSAWGADTQY
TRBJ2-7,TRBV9,ASSVGDGLSYEQY
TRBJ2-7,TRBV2,ASGGDYEQY
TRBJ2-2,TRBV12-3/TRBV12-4,ASRGLAGVAGELF
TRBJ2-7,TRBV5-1,ASSLGQGTDEQY
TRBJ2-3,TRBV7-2,ASSPGLVRAGTQY
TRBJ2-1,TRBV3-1,ASSLRGGEQF
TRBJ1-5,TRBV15,ATSRPGTSNNQPQH
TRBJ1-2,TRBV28,ASGTVTNYGYT
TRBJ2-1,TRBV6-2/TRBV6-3,ASSLPSGTYNEQF
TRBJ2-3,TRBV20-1,SEGLSTDTQY
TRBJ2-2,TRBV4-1,ASSLEGVVGELF
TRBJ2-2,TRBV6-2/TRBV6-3,ASSPPGHPFFLF
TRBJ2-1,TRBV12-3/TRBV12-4,ASSGTLENEQF
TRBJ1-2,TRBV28,ASSVTPDGTYGYT
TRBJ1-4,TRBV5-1,ASKRRGDRVFEKLF
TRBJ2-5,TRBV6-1,ASRTQKSIVQETQY
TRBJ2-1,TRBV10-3,AISVPEGEQF
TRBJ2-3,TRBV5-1,ASRWTTGGISTDTQY
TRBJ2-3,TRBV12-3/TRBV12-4,ASTLGVTDTQY
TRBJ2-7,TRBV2,ASRRTSGLGQY
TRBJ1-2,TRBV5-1,ASAGQGSNYGYT
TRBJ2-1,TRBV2,ASQTGATVGNEQF
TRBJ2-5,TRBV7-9,ASRTVAGGIGETQY